This passage covers 15 T cell receptor beta chains from one sample sequenced in a study of blood T cell repertoires in COVID-19. Profiled with immunoSEQ multiplex PCR; TCRdb holds only in-frame clones, not every one. The table has some 300,000 clones, 88% seen once. Sequenced input: PBMCs or T cells enriched from blood (not recorded which). All receptors derive from a woman aged 25-40 years who had recovered from COVID-19.

The chain combines TRBV5-1 with TRBJ2-1; 9 bases are shared with TRBD1. The CDR3 loop spans 16 amino acids. CDR1 and CDR2 from the germline V gene are SGHRS and YFSETQ. V lost 1 base, J lost 1 base, and 3 bases stayed unmatched. CDR3 amino acids: CASSLNGQGSYNEQFF. In DNA form, the CDR3 reads TGCGCCAGCAGCTTGAATGGACAGGGGTCCTACAATGAGCAGTTCTTC. Using reference TRBV5-1 and TRBJ2-1 for the parts outside the CDR3, the full variable domain is KAGVTQTPRYLIKTRGQQVTLSCSPISGHRSVSWYQQTPGQGLQFLFEYFSETQRNKGNFPGRFSGRQFSNSRSEMNVSTLELGDSALYLCASSLNGQGSYNEQFFGPGTRLTVL.

V and J are TRBV28 and TRBJ2-7; D is perhaps TRBD1 (5 bases). There are 14 residues in the CDR3. Trimming took 2 bases from V and 2 from J, leaving 10 bases between them. Germline values: CDR1 MDHEN, CDR2 SYDVKM. The CDR3: CASSLQGTTYEQYF. CDR3 in DNA: TGTGCCAGCAGTTTACAGGGTACCACCTACGAGCAGTACTTC.

This chain links TRBV12-3 or TRBV12-4 with TRBJ2-5; no firm D call. The V end was cut by 8 bases, the J end by 9 bases, with 13 bases between. The CDR3 loop spans 11 amino acids. CDR3 protein: CASGISGAQYF. The CDR3 DNA sequence: TGTGCCAGCGGCATCTCTGGAGCCCAGTACTTC.

V and J are TRBV28 and TRBJ2-7; 7 positions match TRBD1. Per germline, CDR1 MDHEN and CDR2 SYDVKM. This CDR3 has 15 residues. With 2 bases clipped from V and 3 bases from J, the junction kept 7 bases outside the gene matches. CDR3: CASSLDWTGNYEQYF. CDR3 nucleotide sequence: TGTGCCAGCAGTTTAGATTGGACAGGAAACTACGAGCAGTACTTC.

This rearrangement joins TRBV11-3 to TRBJ2-3, with 7 nucleotides matching TRBD1. Germline V gene sequence: CDR1 SGHNT, CDR2 YENEEA. Unmatched junction bases numbered 7, after V lost 4 bases and J lost 0 bases. The CDR3 has 16 residues. Here the CDR3 DNA reads TGTGCCAGCAGCTCCATAACAGGGGCCAGCACAGATACGCAGTATTTT. Encoded protein: CASSSITGASTDTQYF.

The CDR3, as DNA: TGTGCCAGCAGCTTCGGGACAGGTGTCTACGAGCAGTACTTC. Its translation is CASSFGTGVYEQYF. This chain uses TRBV11-2 with TRBJ2-7, with 8 nucleotides matching TRBD1. The germline gives CDR1 SGHAT, CDR2 FQNNGV. The CDR3 totals 14 residues. V shed 3 bases, J shed 3 bases, and the junction held 4 bases outside the gene matches.

J is TRBJ2-7 and V is TRBV5-6; 8 positions agree with TRBD2. After removal of 3 bases from V and 2 bases from J, the junction contained 7 bases not matched to a gene. CDR1 and CDR2 from the germline V gene are SGHDT and YYEEEE. CDR3 size: 15 residues. The CDR3 DNA sequence: TGTGCCAGCAGCTGGCGGGGGGATTACCCCTACGAGCAGTACTTC. Protein: CASSWRGDYPYEQYF. The full variable domain, its missing parts supplied by reference TRBV5-6 and TRBJ2-7, is DAGVTQSPTHLIKTRGQQVTLRCSPKSGHDTVSWYQQALGQGPQFIFQYYEEEERQRGNFPDRFSGHQFPNYSSELNVNALLLGDSALYLCASSWRGDYPYEQYFGPGTRLTVT.

V and J are TRBV30 and TRBJ1-4; 10 nucleotides line up with TRBD1. The CDR3 is 14 amino acids. From germline, CDR1 is GTSNPN and CDR2 SVGIG (reference sequence). After removal of 5 bases from V and 6 bases from J, the junction contained 6 bases not matched to a gene. The DNA for the CDR3 is TGTGCCTGGTGGTCCGGACAGGGGGATGAAAAACTGTTTTTT. This codes for CAWWSGQGDEKLFF.

The chain joins TRBV19 to TRBJ1-4; D is uncertain. Trimming cost V 1 base and J 8 bases, with 8 bases left between them. From germline, CDR1 is LNHDA and CDR2 SQIVND (reference sequence). The CDR3 spans 13 residues. The CDR3 region has the DNA TGTGCCAGTAGTATAGGGCGAGGGGAAAAACTGTTTTTT. Translating gives CASSIGRGEKLFF. The whole variable domain, filled in from reference TRBV19 and TRBJ1-4, reads DGGITQSPKYLFRKEGQNVTLSCEQNLNHDAMYWYRQDPGQGLRLIYYSQIVNDFQKGDIAEGYSVSREKKESFPLTVTSAQKNPTAFYLCASSIGRGEKLFFGSGTQLSVL.

This chain uses TRBV29-1 with TRBJ1-1; D is ambiguous. The CDR3 covers 11 residues. The V end was cut by 4 bases, the J end by 10 bases, with 13 bases between. The V gene's germline CDR1 is SQVTM and CDR2 ANQGSEA. CDR3 coding DNA: TGCAGCGTTGGTTATCATCTCGGAGCTTTCTTT. The encoded protein is CSVGYHLGAFF.

The chain employs TRBV2 and TRBJ2-4, with 9 nucleotides matching TRBD1. This CDR3 is built from 20 residues. J lost 1 base, V lost 3 bases, and 16 bases had no gene match. The germline CDR1 and CDR2 sequences are SNHLY and FYNNEI. CDR3 region: CASSDRGGTGLSIAKNIQYF. CDR3 DNA sequence: TGTGCCAGCAGTGATAGGGGCGGGACAGGGCTTTCAATCGCCAAAAACATTCAGTACTTC. Looking up the rest from reference TRBV2 and TRBJ2-4 gives the full variable domain: EPEVTQTPSHQVTQMGQEVILRCVPISNHLYFYWYRQILGQKVEFLVSFYNNEISEKSEIFDDQFSVERPDGSNFTLKIRSTKLEDSAMYFCASSDRGGTGLSIAKNIQYFGAGTRLSVL.

The chain recombines TRBV19 with TRBJ1-2; D might be TRBD1 (6 bases). The CDR3 has 13 residues. Trimming removed 5 bases from V and 4 bases from J, with 11 bases in between. The V gene's germline CDR1 is LNHDA and CDR2 SQIVND (reference sequence). CDR3 in DNA: TGTGCCAGTAGTGTCAGGGGTCCCTATGGCTACACCTTC. It codes for CASSVRGPYGYTF.

The V call is TRBV4-1, the J call TRBJ1-5; D uncertain. CDR1 and CDR2 from the germline V gene are MGHRA and YSYEKL. The V gene lost 0 bases and the J gene lost 6 bases, with 9 bases spanning the gap. The CDR3 is made up of 14 amino acids. CDR3 sequence: CASSQERSAQPQHF. The CDR3, as DNA: TGCGCCAGCAGCCAAGAGCGTAGCGCTCAGCCCCAGCATTTT.

This rearrangement joins TRBV10-2 to TRBJ1-6; 8 nucleotides align to TRBD1. The CDR3 length is 15 residues. Germline V gene sequence: CDR1 WSHSY, CDR2 SAAADI. V lost 6 bases and J lost 10; bases outside the gene matches: 11. CDR3 in DNA: TGCGCCAGCAGCTCGGCCGGGACAGGCCAGTCACCCCTCCACTTT. It translates to CASSSAGTGQSPLHF.

The chain recombines TRBV30 with TRBJ1-5; D possibly corresponds to TRBD1 (5 bases). The CDR3 runs to 14 residues. The V gene lost 2 bases and the J gene lost 8 bases, with 16 bases spanning the gap. The germline V gene has CDR1 GTSNPN and CDR2 SVGIG (reference sequence). CDR3 nucleotides: TGTGCCTGGAGTAAAGGGACGGGAGGAGAGCCCCAGCATTTT. Translated: CAWSKGTGGEPQHF.